This T cell receptor (beta chain) is from a study of OX40 agonist ivuxolimab in advanced cancers. On the study more broadly: Each patient was given ivuxolimab into a vein every 2 weeks, at 0.01 to 10 mg/kg. From about 23 to 85 years was the age range, with a mean of roughly 59 years, and nearly 85% were male. Eligibility rules accepted prior anti-PD-1, anti-PD-L1 or anti-CTLA-4 therapy, and around 38% had some.

Sequenced by immunoSEQ multiplex PCR; TCRdb stores in-frame clones only, minus some. The sample shows some 80,000 clones, around 87% of them seen only once. The study's findings and limits: The antigens recognized by the expanded peripheral T cells, that is their antigen specificity, were not determined.

The trim removed 4 bases at V and 4 bases at J, leaving 8 bases unmatched. This CDR3 spans 15 amino acids. Germline V gene lookup returns CDR1 SGHRS and CDR2 YFSETQ. As to this clone: Its antigen is unidentified.

This chain connects TRBV5-1 to TRBJ2-7, with 10 bases identical to TRBD2. This specimen consisted of CD4+ or CD8+ T cells sorted from blood, obtained in a trial of the OX40 agonist ivuxolimab. This receptor was obtained from an adult with an advanced solid tumor such as melanoma, head and neck, liver or kidney cancer. This CDR3 is CASSKDLAGDYEQYF. In nucleotides, the CDR3 is TGCGCCAGCAGCAAAGACCTAGCGGGGGATTACGAGCAGTACTTC.